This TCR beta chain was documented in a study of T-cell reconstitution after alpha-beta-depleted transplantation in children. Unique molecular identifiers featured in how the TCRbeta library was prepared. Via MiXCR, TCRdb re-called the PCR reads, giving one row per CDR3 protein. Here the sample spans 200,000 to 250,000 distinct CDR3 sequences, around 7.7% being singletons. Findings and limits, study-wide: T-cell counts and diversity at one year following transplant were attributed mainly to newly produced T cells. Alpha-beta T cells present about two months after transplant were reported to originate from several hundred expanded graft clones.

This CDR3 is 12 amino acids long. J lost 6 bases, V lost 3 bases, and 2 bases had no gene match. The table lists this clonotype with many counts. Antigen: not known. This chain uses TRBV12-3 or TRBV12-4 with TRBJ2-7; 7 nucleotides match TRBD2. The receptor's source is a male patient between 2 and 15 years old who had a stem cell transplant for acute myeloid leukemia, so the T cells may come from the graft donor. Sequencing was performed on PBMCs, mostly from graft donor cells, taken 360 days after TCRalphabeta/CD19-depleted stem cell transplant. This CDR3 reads CASSLSGGEQYF. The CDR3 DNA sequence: TGTGCCAGCAGTTTGTCGGGGGGCGAGCAGTACTTC.